This T cell receptor beta chain is from a study of neurological immune-mediated disorders. Synthesis of cDNA was carried out by template-switch 5'RACE. The reaction used 10-nucleotide random UMIs. TCRdb reanalysed the 5' RACE reads using MiXCR and keeps one entry per CDR3 protein. The table lists about 79,000 distinct CDR3 sequences, 13% to 15% of them singletons. Study observations and caveats: No CDR3 amino acid sequences recurred among expanded clones across subjects, suggesting private repertoires in all groups.

CDR1 DFQATT and CDR2 SNEGSKA come from the germline V gene (reference sequence). Trimming removed 0 bases from V and 2 bases from J, with 11 bases in between. CDR3 length: 14 residues. This clonotype was counted many times. The antigen is not known. The sequence was obtained from a woman aged 50 to 60 in good health. Specimen: PBMCs. The V and J genes are TRBV20-1 and TRBJ2-7; either TRBD1 or TRBD2 may supply D (5 bases each). This CDR3 is CSARDPGRTYEQYF. The CDR3 DNA reads TGCAGTGCTAGAGACCCGGGACGGACCTACGAGCAGTACTTC.